This record concerns one T cell receptor (beta chain) sequence. Its antigen is still unknown. The sample is drawn from a study of PD-1 blockade in classical Hodgkin lymphoma. TCRdb's copy holds only in-frame clones and misses some; the assay was immunoSEQ multiplex PCR. The table lists 60,000 to 75,000 clones, over 85% of them singletons. CDR3 length: 18 amino acids. The germline CDR1 and CDR2 sequences are MNHGY and SAAAGT. Trimming cost V 8 bases and J 2 bases; bases outside gene matches: 18. After autologous stem cell transplantation all patients relapsed, and prior brentuximab vedotin exposure differed between cohorts. The study's findings and limits: Possible causes of repertoire differences, disease activity or prior therapy, remain undefined. It was CD4+ TCR diversity, not CD8+, that rose significantly by C4D1.

The source of this sequence is a human donor with classical Hodgkin lymphoma. The chain recombines TRBV6-8 with TRBJ2-3; 8 bases align to TRBD2. The sample in question was peripheral blood mononuclear cells (PBMCs), obtained at baseline. The CDR3 spells CASSTGGPRVQITDTQYF. CDR3 DNA sequence: TGTGCCAGCTCGACGGGGGGGCCGCGCGTTCAAATCACAGATACGCAGTATTTT.